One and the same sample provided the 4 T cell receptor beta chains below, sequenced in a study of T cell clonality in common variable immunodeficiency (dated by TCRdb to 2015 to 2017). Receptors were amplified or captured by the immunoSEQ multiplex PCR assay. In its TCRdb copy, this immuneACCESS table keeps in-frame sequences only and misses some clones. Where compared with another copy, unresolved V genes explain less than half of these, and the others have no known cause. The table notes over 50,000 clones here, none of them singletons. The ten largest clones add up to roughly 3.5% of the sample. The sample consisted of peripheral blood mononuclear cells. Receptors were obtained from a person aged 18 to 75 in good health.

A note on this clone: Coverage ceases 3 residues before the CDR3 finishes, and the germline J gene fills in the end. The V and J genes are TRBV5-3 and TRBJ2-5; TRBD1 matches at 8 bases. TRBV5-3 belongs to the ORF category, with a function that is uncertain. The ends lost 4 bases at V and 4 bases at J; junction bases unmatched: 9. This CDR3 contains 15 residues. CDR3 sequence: CARSPRGREGETQYF. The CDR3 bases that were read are TGTGCCAGAAGCCCCAGGGGGCGCGAGGGAGAGACC.

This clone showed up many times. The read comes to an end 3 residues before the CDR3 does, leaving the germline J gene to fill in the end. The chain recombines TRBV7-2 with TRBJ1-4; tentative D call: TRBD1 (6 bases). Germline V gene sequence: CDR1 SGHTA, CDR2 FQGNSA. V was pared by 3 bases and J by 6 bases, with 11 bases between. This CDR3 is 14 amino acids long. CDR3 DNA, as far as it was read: TGTGCCAGCAGCTTTGCGGGGGCGCATGAAAAA. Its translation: CASSFAGAHEK. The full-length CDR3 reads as CASSFAGAHEKLFF.

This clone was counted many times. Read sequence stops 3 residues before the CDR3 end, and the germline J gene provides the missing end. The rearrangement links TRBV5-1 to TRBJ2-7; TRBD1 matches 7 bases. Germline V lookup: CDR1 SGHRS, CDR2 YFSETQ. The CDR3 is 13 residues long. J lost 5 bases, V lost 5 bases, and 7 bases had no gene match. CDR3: CASREDRFNEQYF. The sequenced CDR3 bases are TGCGCCAGCAGGGAGGACAGGTTCAACGAG.

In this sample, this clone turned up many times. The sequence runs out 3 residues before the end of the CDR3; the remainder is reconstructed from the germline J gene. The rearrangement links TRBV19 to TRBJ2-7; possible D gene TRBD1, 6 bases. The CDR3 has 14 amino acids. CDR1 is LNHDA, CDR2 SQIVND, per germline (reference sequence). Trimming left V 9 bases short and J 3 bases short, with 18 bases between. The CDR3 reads CASQPQSGVYEQYF. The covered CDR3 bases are TGTGCCAGCCAACCCCAATCAGGGGTCTACGAG.